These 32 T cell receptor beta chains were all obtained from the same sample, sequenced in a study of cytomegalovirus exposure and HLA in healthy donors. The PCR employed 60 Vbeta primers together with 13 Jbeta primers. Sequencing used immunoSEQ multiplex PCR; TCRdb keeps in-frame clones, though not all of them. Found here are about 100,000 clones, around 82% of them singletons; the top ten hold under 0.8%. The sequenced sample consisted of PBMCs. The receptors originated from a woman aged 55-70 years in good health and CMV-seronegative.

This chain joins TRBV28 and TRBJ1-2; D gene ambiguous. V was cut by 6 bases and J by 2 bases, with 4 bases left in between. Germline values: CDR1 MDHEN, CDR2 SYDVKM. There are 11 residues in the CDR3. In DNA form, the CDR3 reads TGTGCCAGCAGGAGAAACTATGGCTACACCTTC. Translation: CASRRNYGYTF.

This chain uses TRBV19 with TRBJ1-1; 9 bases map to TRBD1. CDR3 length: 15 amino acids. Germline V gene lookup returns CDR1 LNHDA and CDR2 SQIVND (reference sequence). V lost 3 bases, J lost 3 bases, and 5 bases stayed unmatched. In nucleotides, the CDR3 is TGTGCCAGTAGTATGACAGGGGGAAGGTACACTGAAGCTTTCTTT. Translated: CASSMTGGRYTEAFF.

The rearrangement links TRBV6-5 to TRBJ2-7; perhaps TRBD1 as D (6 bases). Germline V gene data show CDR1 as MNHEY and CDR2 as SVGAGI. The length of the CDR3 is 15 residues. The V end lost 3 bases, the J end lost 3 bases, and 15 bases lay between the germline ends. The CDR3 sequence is CASSYQQGLYYEQYF. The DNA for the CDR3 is TGTGCCAGCAGTTATCAGCAGGGGTTGTACTACGAGCAGTACTTC.

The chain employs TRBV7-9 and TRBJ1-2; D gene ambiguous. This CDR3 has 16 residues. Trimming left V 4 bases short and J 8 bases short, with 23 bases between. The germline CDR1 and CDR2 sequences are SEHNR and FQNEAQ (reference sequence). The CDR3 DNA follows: TGTGCCAGCAGCTACAACCCGAGGGCAACTGGTATCGGCTACACCTTC. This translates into CASSYNPRATGIGYTF.

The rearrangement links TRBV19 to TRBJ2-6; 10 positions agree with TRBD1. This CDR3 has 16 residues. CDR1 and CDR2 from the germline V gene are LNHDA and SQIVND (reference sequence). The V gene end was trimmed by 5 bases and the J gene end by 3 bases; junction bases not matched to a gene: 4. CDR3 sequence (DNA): TGTGCCAGTAGTCCGACAGGGGGCGGTGGGGCCAACGTCCTGACTTTC. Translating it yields CASSPTGGGGANVLTF.

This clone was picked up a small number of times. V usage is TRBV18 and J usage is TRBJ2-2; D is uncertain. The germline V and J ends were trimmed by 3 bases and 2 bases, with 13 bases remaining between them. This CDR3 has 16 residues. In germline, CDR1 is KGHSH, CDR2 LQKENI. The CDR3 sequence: CASSPLSSVNTGELFF. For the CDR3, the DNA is TGTGCCAGCTCACCCCTGAGTAGTGTAAACACCGGGGAGCTGTTTTTT.

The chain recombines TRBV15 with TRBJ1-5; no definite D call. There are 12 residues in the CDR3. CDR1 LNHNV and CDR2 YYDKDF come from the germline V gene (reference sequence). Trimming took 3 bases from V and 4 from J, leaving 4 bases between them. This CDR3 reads CATSSLNQPQHF. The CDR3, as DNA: TGTGCCACCAGCAGCCTGAATCAGCCCCAGCATTTT.

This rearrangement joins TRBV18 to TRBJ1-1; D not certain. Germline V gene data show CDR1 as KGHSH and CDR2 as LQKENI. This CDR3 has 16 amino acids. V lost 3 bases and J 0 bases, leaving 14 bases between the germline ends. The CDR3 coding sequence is TGTGCCAGCTCACCCCCCGGCGAGGGCCTGAACACTGAAGCTTTCTTT. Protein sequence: CASSPPGEGLNTEAFF.

CDR3 nucleotides: TGTGCCAGCAGCCGAGGTGGGACAGGGGGGAGCACAGATACGCAGTATTTT. Its protein product is CASSRGGTGGSTDTQYF. The V gene is TRBV5-4, the J gene TRBJ2-3, with 11 bases identical to TRBD1. Germline values: CDR1 SGHNT, CDR2 YYREEE (reference sequence). V dropped 4 bases and J dropped 0; count of bases not matched to a gene: 7. This CDR3 comprises 17 residues.

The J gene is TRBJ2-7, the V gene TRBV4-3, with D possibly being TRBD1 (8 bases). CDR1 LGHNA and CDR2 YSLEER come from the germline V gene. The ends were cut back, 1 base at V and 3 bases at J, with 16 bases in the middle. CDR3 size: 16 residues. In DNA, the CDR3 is TGCGCCAGCAGCCAAGCAAGCGGGACAGGAGGCTACGAGCAGTACTTC. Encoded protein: CASSQASGTGGYEQYF.

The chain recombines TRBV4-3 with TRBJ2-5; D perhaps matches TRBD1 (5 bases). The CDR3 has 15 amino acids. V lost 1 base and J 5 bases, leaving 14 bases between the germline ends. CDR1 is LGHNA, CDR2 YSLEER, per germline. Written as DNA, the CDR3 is TGCGCCAGCAGCCAAGGAAGGGGCGCCGGGGAGACCCAGTACTTC. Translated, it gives CASSQGRGAGETQYF.

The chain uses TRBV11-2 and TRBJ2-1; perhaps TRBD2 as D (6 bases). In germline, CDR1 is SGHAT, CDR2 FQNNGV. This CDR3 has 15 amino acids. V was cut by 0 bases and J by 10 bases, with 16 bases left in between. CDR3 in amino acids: CASSLDPRLVREQFF. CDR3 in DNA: TGTGCCAGCAGCTTAGACCCTAGACTAGTGAGGGAGCAGTTCTTC.

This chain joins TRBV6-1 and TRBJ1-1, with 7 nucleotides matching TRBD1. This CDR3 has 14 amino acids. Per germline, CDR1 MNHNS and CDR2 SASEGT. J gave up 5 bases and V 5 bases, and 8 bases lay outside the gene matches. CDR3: CASSSLTGTTEAFF. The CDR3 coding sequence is TGTGCCAGCAGTTCCTTGACAGGGACAACTGAAGCTTTCTTT.

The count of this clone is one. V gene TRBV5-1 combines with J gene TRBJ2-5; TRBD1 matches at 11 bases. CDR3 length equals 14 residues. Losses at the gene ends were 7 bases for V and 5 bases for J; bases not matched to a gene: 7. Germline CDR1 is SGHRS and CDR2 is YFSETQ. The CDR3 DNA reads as TGCGCCAGCCGTACCGGGACAGGGGGGGAGACCCAGTACTTC. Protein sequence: CASRTGTGGETQYF.

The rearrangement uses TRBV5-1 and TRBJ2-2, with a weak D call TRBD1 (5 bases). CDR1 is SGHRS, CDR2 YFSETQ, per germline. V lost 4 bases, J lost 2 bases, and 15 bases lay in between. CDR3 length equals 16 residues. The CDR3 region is CASSAQRTQNTGELFF. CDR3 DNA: TGCGCCAGCAGCGCCCAAAGGACACAAAACACCGGGGAGCTGTTTTTT.

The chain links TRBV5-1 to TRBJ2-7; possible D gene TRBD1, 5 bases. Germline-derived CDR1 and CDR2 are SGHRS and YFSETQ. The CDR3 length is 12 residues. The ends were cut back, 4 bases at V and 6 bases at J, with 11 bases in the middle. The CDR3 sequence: CASSGPGPEQYF. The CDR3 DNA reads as TGCGCCAGCAGCGGTCCAGGGCCCGAGCAGTACTTC.

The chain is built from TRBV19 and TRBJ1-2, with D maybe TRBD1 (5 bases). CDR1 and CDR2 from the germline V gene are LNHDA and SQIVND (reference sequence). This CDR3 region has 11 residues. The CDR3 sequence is CVSGLGYGYTF. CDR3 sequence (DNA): TGTGTGTCAGGGTTGGGCTATGGCTACACCTTC.

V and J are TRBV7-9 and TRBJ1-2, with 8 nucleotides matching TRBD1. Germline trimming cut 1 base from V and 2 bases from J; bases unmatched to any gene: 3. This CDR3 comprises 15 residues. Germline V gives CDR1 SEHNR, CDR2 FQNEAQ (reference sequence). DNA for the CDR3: TGTGCCAGCAGCTTAGTTTCAGGGGGCAACTATGGCTACACCTTC. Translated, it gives CASSLVSGGNYGYTF. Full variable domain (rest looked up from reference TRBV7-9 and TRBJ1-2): DTGVSQNPRHKITKRGQNVTFRCDPISEHNRLYWYRQTLGQGPEFLTYFQNEAQLEKSRLLSDRFSAERPKGSFSTLEIQRTEQGDSAMYLCASSLVSGGNYGYTFGSGTRLTVV.

CDR3 amino acids: CASSWGGRQPQHF. Written as DNA, the CDR3 is TGTGCCAGTAGTTGGGGGGGGCGTCAGCCCCAGCATTTT. The gene calls are TRBV19 and TRBJ1-5; a weak D match, TRBD1 (6 bases). The germline CDR1 and CDR2 sequences are LNHDA and SQIVND (reference sequence). The V and J ends lost 5 bases and 6 bases respectively, with 11 bases between them. This CDR3 is 13 amino acids long.

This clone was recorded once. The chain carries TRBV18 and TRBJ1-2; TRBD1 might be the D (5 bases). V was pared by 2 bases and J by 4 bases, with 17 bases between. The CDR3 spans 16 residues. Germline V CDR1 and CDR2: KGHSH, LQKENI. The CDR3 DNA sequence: TGTGCCAGCTCACCATCCGGCGGCAGGGCTTTCTATGGCTACACCTTC. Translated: CASSPSGGRAFYGYTF. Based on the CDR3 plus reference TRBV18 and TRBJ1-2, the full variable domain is NAGVMQNPRHLVRRRGQEARLRCSPMKGHSHVYWYRQLPEEGLKFMVYLQKENIIDESGMPKERFSAEFPKEGPSILRIQQVVRGDSAAYFCASSPSGGRAFYGYTFGSGTRLTVV.

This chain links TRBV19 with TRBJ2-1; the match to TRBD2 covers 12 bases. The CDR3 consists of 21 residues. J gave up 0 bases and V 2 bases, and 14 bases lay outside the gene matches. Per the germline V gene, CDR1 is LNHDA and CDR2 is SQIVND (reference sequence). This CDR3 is CASSIKLAGGHRNVSYNEQFF. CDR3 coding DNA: TGTGCCAGTAGTATAAAACTAGCGGGAGGTCACAGGAATGTCTCCTACAATGAGCAGTTCTTC.

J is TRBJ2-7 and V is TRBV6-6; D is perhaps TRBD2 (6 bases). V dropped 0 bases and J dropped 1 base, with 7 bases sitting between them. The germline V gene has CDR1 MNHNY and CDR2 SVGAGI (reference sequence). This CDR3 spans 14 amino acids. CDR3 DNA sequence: TGTGCCAGCAGTTACTCGGCGGGGTCCTACGAGCAGTACTTC. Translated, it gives CASSYSAGSYEQYF.

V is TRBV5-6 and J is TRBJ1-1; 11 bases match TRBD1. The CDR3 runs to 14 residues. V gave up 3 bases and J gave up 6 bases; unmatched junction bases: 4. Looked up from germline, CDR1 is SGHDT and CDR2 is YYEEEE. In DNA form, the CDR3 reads TGTGCCAGCAGCTCCGGGACAGGGGGTTCTGAAGCTTTCTTT. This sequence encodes CASSSGTGGSEAFF.

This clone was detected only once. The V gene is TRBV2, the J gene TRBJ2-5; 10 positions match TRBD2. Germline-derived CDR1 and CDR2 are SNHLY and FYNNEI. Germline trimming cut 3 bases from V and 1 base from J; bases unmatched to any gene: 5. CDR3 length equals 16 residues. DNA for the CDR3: TGTGCCAGCAGTGATACGTCTAGCGGGAGCCAAGAGACCCAGTACTTC. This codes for CASSDTSSGSQETQYF.

As DNA, the CDR3 is TGTGCCAGCAGCACGCAGGGGTTTAACACCGGGGAGCTGTTTTTT. Residues: CASSTQGFNTGELFF. J is TRBJ2-2 and V is TRBV7-9; D is possibly TRBD1 (6 bases). This CDR3 has 15 residues. Germline V lookup: CDR1 SEHNR, CDR2 FQNEAQ (reference sequence). Deletions cut 5 bases from V and 2 bases from J, with 12 bases between.

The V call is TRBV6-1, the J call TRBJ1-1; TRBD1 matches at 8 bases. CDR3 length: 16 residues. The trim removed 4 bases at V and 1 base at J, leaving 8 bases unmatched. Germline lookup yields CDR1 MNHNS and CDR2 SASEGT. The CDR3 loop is CASSAGYRGWNTEAFF. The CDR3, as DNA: TGTGCCAGCAGTGCTGGTTACAGGGGGTGGAACACTGAAGCTTTCTTT.

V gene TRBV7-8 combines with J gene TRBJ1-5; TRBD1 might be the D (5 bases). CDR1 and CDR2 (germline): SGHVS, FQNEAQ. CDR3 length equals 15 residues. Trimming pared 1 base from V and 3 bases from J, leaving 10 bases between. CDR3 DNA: TGTGCCAGCAGCTTAGGAACAGGTCTCAATCAGCCCCAGCATTTT. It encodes CASSLGTGLNQPQHF. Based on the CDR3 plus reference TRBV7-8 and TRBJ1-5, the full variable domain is GAGVSQSPRYKVAKRGQDVALRCDPISGHVSLFWYQQALGQGPEFLTYFQNEAQLDKSGLPSDRFFAERPEGSVSTLKIQRTQQEDSAVYLCASSLGTGLNQPQHFGDGTRLSIL.

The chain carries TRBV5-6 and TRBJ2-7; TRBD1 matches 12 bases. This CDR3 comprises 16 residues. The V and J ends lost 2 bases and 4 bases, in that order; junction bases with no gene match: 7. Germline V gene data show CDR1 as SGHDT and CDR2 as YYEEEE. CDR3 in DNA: TGTGCCAGCAGCTTTTACGGGACAGGGGGCACGTACGAGCAGTACTTC. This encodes CASSFYGTGGTYEQYF. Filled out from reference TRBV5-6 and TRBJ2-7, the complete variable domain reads DAGVTQSPTHLIKTRGQQVTLRCSPKSGHDTVSWYQQALGQGPQFIFQYYEEEERQRGNFPDRFSGHQFPNYSSELNVNALLLGDSALYLCASSFYGTGGTYEQYFGPGTRLTVT.

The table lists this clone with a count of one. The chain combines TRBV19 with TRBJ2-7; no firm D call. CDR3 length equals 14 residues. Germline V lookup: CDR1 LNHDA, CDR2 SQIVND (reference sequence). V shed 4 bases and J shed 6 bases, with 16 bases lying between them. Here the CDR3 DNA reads TGTGCCAGTAGTACATCAAGCCCCTTCCCCGAGCAGTACTTC. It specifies CASSTSSPFPEQYF. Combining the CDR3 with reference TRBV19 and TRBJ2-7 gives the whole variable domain DGGITQSPKYLFRKEGQNVTLSCEQNLNHDAMYWYRQDPGQGLRLIYYSQIVNDFQKGDIAEGYSVSREKKESFPLTVTSAQKNPTAFYLCASSTSSPFPEQYFGPGTRLTVT.

The CDR3 reads CASSTSGTEGYNEQFF. The CDR3 DNA is TGTGCCAGCAGCACTAGTGGCACAGAGGGCTACAATGAGCAGTTCTTC. This rearrangement joins TRBV11-3 to TRBJ2-1; D perhaps matches TRBD2 (5 bases). The germline V gene has CDR1 SGHNT and CDR2 YENEEA. This CDR3 spans 16 amino acids. Between the trimmed V and J ends, which lost 5 bases and 3 bases, there was a span of 17 bases.

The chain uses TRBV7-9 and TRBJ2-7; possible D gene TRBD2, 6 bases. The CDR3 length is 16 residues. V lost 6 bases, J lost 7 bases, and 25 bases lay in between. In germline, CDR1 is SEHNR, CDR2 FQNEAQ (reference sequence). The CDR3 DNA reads TGTGCCAGCAGTCGTTCGGGGACTGCCACCGAGGGGGAGCAGTACTTC. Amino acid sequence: CASSRSGTATEGEQYF.

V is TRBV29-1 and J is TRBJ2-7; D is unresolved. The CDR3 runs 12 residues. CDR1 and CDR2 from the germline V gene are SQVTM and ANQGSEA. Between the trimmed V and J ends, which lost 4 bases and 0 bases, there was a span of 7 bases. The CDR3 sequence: CSVVVSSYEQYF. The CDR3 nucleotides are TGCAGCGTTGTCGTTAGCTCCTACGAGCAGTACTTC.